This T cell receptor beta chain is drawn from a study of T cells in Graves' hyperthyroidism and ophthalmopathy. Study conclusions and caveats: Most expanded thyroid clonotypes above 0.001 also appeared in blood. Ophthalmopathy was distinguished from stable hyperthyroidism by 13 V-J signatures.

About this clonotype: Its target is not known.

RNA transcripts served as the template for amplifying TCR beta CDR3 regions. The HTBI primer set drove a first-round RT-PCR of the TCR CDR3. TCRdb processed the multiplex PCR reads anew with MiXCR; each CDR3 protein has one entry. The table includes around 290,000 distinct CDR3 sequences, roughly an eighth detected once. Graves' hyperthyroidism is called stable when ophthalmopathy does not progress within 18 months. The diagnoses drew upon clinical symptoms, serum thyroxine and TRAb, thyroid ultrasound and orbital computed tomography. This TCR came from a woman aged 40 to 50 with Graves' hyperthyroidism. Sequencing was done on a sample of blood.

The CDR3 DNA sequence: TGTGCCAGCAGTTCTCTTCGAGGCTTTCAGCCCCAGCATTTT. It encodes CASSSLRGFQPQHF. The V gene is TRBV28, the J gene TRBJ1-5; no definite D call. CDR3 length: 14 amino acids. V lost 4 bases and J lost 6, with 13 bases in between. CDR1 MDHEN and CDR2 SYDVKM come from the germline V gene.